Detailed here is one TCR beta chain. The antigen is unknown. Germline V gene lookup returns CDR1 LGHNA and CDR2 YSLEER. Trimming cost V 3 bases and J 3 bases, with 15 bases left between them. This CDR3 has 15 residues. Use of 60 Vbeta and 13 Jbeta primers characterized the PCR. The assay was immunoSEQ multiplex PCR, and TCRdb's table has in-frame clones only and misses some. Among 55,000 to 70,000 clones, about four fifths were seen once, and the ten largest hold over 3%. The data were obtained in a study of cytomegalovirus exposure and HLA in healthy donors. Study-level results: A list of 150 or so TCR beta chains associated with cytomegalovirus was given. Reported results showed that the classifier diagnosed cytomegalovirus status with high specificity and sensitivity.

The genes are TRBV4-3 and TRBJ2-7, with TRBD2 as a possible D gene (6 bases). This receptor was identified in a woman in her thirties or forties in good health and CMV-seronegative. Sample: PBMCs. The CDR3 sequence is CASSHSDYSRYEQYF. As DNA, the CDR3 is TGCGCCAGCAGCCACTCGGACTATTCTCGCTACGAGCAGTACTTC.